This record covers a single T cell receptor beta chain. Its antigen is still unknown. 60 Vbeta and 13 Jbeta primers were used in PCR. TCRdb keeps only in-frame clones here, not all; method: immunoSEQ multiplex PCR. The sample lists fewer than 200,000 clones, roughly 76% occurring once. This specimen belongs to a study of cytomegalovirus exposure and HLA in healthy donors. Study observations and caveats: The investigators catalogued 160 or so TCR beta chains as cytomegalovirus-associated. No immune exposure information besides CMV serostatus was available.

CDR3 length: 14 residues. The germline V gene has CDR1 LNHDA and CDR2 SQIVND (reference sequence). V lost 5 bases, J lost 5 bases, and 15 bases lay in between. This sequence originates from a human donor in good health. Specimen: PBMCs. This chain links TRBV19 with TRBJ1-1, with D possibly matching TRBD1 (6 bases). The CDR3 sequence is CASSYGGTETEAFF. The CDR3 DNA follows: TGTGCCAGTAGTTATGGGGGCACGGAAACTGAAGCTTTCTTT.